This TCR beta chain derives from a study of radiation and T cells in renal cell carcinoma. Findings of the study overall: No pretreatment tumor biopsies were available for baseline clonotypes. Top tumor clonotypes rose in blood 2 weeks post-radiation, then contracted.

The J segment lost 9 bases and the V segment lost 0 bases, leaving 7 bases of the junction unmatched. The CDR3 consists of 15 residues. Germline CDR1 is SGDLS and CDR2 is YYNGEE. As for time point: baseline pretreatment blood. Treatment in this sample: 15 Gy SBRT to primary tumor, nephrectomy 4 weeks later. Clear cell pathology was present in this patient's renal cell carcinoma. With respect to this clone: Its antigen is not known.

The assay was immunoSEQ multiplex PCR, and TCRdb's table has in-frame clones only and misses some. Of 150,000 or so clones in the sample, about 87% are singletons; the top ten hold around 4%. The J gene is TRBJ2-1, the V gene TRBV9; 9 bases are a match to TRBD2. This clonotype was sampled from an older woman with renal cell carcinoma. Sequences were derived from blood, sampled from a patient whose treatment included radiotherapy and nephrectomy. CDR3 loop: CASSVAGGGAGEQFF. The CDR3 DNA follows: TGTGCCAGCAGCGTAGCGGGCGGGGGGGCCGGTGAGCAGTTCTTC.